Reported below is one T cell receptor beta chain. Sequenced by immunoSEQ multiplex PCR; TCRdb stores in-frame clones only, minus some. Seen here are 300,000 to 400,000 clones, just over 85% observed once, and the top ten hold 1.5% to 2%. Looked up from germline, CDR1 is SGHDT and CDR2 is YYEEEE. The V gene lost 5 bases and the J gene lost 3 bases, with 14 bases spanning the gap. CDR3 size: 14 residues. Stated treatment: roughly 18 received Ad26.COV2.S at low or high dose, single or two shots; roughly five received placebo; per-sample allocation not given. Sampling occurred on day 63 after the first vaccine or placebo injection. A Boston adult aged 18-55 years was the donor. This entry is derived from a study of Ad26.COV2.S vaccination and SARS-CoV-2 variants. Overall study context: Ad26.COV2.S was injected intramuscularly once or twice, 56 days apart.

V is TRBV5-6 and J is TRBJ1-1; D is possibly TRBD1 (5 bases). The material sequenced was peripheral blood, taken in a trial of Ad26.COV2.S vaccine versus placebo. This receptor was taken from a person between 18 and 65 years old who received the Ad26.COV2.S COVID-19 vaccine or a placebo. For the CDR3, the DNA is TGTGCCAGCAGTCGTACCGGGGCCCACACTGAAGCTTTCTTT. Translation gives CASSRTGAHTEAFF.